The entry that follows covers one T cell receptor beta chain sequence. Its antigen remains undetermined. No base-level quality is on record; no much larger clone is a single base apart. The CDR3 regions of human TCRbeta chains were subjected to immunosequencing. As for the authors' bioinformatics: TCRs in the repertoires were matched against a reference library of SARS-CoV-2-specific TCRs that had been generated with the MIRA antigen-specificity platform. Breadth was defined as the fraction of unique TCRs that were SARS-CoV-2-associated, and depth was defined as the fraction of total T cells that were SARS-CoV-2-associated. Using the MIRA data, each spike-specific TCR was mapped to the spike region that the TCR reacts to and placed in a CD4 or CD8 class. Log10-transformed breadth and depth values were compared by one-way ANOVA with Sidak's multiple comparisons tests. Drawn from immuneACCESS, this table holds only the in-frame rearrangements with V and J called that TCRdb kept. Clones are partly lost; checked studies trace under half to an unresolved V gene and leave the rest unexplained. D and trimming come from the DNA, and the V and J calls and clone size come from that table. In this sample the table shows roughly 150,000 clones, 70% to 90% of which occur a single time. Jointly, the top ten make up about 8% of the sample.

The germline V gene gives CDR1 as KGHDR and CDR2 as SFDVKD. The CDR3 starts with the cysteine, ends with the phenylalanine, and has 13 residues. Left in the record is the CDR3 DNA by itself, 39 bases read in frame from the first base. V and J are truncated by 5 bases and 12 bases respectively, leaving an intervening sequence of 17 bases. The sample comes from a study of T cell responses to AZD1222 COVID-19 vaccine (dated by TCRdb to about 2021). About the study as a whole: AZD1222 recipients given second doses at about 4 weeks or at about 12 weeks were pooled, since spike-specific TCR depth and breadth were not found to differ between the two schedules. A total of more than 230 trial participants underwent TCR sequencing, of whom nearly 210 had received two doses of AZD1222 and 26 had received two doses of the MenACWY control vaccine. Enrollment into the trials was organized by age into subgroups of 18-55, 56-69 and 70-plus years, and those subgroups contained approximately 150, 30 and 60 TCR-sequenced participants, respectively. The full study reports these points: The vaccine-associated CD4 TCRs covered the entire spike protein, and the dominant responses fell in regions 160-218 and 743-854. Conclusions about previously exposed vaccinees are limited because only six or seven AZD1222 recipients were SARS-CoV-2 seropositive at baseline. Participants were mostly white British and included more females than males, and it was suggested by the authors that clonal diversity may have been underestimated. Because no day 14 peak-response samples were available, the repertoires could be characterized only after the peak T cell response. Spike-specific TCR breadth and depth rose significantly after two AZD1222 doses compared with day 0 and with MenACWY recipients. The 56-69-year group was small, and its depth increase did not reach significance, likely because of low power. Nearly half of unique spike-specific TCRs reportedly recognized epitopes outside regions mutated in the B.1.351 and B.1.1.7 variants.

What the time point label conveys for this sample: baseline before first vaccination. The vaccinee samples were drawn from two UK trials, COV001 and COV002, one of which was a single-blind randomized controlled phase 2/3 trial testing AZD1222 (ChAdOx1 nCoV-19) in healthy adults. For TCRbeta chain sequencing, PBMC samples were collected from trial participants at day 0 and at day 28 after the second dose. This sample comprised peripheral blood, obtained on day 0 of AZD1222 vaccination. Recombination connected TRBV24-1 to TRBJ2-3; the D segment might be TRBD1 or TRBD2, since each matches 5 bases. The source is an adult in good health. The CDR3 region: CATSGGSGSRQYF. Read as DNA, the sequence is TGTGCCACCAGTGGGGGGAGTGGCTCGCGACAGTATTTT.